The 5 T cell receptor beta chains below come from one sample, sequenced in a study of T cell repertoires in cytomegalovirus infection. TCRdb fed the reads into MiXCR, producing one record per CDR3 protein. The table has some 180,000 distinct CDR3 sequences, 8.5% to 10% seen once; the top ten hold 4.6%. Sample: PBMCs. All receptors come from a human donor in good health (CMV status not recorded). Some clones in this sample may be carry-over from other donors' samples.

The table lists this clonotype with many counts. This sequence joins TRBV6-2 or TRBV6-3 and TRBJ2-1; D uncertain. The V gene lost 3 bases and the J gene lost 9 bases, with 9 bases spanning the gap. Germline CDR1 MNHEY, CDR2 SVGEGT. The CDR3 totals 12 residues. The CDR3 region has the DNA TGTGCCAGCAGTTATACGGGTCTTGAGCAGTTCTTC. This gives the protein CASSYTGLEQFF.

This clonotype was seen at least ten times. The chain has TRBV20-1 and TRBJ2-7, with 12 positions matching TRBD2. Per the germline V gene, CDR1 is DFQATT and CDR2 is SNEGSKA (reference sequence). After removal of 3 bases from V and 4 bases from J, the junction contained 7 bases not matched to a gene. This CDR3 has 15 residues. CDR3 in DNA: TGCAGTGCTAGGATGCTAGCGGGAGGGTATTACGAGCAGTACTTC. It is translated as CSARMLAGGYYEQYF.

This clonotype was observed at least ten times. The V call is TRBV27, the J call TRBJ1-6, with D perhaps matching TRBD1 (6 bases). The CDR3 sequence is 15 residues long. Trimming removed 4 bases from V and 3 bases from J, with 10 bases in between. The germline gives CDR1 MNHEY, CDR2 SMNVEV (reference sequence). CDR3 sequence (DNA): TGTGCCAGCAGTTACAGGGATCTCTATAATTCACCCCTCCACTTT. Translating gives CASSYRDLYNSPLHF.

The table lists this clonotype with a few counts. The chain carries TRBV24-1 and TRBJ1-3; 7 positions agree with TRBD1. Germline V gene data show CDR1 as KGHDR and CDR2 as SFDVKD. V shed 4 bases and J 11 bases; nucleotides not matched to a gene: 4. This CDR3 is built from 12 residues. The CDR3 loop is CATSDTGQAIYF. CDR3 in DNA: TGTGCCACCAGTGACACAGGACAGGCCATATATTTT.

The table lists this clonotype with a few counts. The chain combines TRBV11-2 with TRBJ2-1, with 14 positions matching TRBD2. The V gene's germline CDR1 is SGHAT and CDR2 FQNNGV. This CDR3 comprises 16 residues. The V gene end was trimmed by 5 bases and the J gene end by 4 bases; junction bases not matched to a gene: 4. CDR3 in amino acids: CASSTGLAGGYNEQFF. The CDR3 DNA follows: TGTGCCAGCAGCACCGGACTAGCGGGGGGATACAATGAGCAGTTCTTC.